These T cell receptor beta chains were read from a single sample in a study of STAT5B mutations in CD4+ large granular lymphocyte leukemia. Only in-frame clones appear in the TCRdb table, and some are missing; sequencing was by immunoSEQ multiplex PCR. The repertoire consists of about 30,000 clones, with 79% occurring once and the leading ten covering around 1.9%. Material for sequencing was CD4+ T cells from blood buffy coats. These receptors were taken from a human donor in good health. CDR3s include the opening cysteine and the closing phenylalanine or tryptophan. D genes are given only for firm matches. Clone size is given for some rows only: seen once, a few or many times, or a class if the clone is expanded.

J gene: TRBJ2-1
D gene: TRBD2
clone size: -
V gene: TRBV5-1
CDR3 length: 18
CDR3 protein: CASSLAPGILREGNEQFF
CDR3 DNA: TGCGCCAGCAGCTTGGCCCCGGGTATCTTGCGGGAGGGGAATGAGCAGTTCTTC

J gene: TRBJ2-5
D gene: -
clone size: -
V gene: TRBV7-2
CDR3 length: 13
CDR3 protein: CASSLSSAGTQYF
CDR3 DNA: TGTGCCAGCAGCTTAAGTTCAGCGGGGACCCAGTACTTC

J gene: TRBJ2-1
D gene: TRBD2
clone size: -
V gene: TRBV7-8
CDR3 length: 16
CDR3 protein: CASSWTSGPRYNEQFF
CDR3 DNA: TGTGCCAGCAGCTGGACTAGCGGGCCCCGATACAATGAGCAGTTCTTC

J gene: TRBJ2-3
D gene: TRBD1
clone size: -
V gene: TRBV29-1
CDR3 length: 13
CDR3 protein: CSVERTGADTQYF
CDR3 DNA: TGCAGCGTTGAAAGGACAGGGGCGGATACGCAGTATTTT

J gene: TRBJ2-6
D gene: -
clone size: -
V gene: TRBV27
CDR3 length: 18
CDR3 protein: CASSPTPPQSSGANVLTF
CDR3 DNA: TGTGCCAGCAGTCCCACCCCTCCTCAGAGCTCTGGGGCCAACGTCCTGACTTTC

J gene: TRBJ2-7
D gene: -
clone size: -
V gene: TRBV7-6
CDR3 length: 16
CDR3 protein: CASSLGGGNNNYEQYF
CDR3 DNA: TGTGCCAGCAGCTTAGGAGGGGGGAATAACAACTACGAGCAGTACTTC

J gene: TRBJ2-7
D gene: TRBD1
clone size: -
V gene: TRBV7-2
CDR3 length: 15
CDR3 protein: CASSLYDRATYEQYF
CDR3 DNA: TGTGCCAGCAGCTTATACGACAGGGCGACCTACGAGCAGTACTTC

J gene: TRBJ1-5
D gene: -
clone size: few
V gene: TRBV19
CDR3 length: 12
CDR3 protein: CASSGSLGPQHF
CDR3 DNA: TGTGCCAGTAGTGGCTCTTTGGGGCCCCAGCATTTT

J gene: TRBJ2-5
D gene: -
clone size: once
V gene: TRBV9
CDR3 length: 15
CDR3 protein: CASSDRYSGQETQYF
CDR3 DNA: TGTGCCAGCAGCGACCGATATTCAGGCCAAGAGACCCAGTACTTC

J gene: TRBJ2-7
D gene: -
clone size: -
V gene: TRBV6-1
CDR3 length: 13
CDR3 protein: CASSPWAFYEQYF
CDR3 DNA: TGTGCCAGCTCGCCCTGGGCCTTTTACGAGCAGTACTTC

J gene: TRBJ2-4
D gene: TRBD2
clone size: -
V gene: TRBV4-2
CDR3 length: 16
CDR3 protein: CASSQGASGGENIQYF
CDR3 DNA: TGTGCCAGCAGCCAAGGGGCTAGCGGGGGGGAAAACATTCAGTACTTC

J gene: TRBJ2-3
D gene: -
clone size: once
V gene: TRBV11-1
CDR3 length: 15
CDR3 protein: CASSLYAPGSDTQYF
CDR3 DNA: TGTGCCAGCAGCTTATATGCGCCCGGGAGCGATACGCAGTATTTT

J gene: TRBJ1-1
D gene: TRBD1
clone size: once
V gene: TRBV10-2
CDR3 length: 13
CDR3 protein: CASRQGPNTEAFF
CDR3 DNA: TGCGCCAGCAGACAGGGGCCGAACACTGAAGCTTTCTTT

J gene: TRBJ2-2
D gene: -
clone size: once
V gene: TRBV6-1
CDR3 length: 15
CDR3 protein: CASSPETVYTGELFF
CDR3 DNA: TGTGCCAGCAGCCCCGAGACAGTGTACACCGGGGAGCTGTTTTTT

J gene: TRBJ1-1
D gene: -
clone size: -
V gene: TRBV5-1
CDR3 length: 13
CDR3 protein: CASSLDPNTEAFF
CDR3 DNA: TGCGCCAGCAGCTTGGATCCCAACACTGAAGCTTTCTTT

J gene: TRBJ1-4
D gene: -
clone size: -
V gene: TRBV21-1
CDR3 length: 15
CDR3 protein: CASSGQGQTNEKLFF
CDR3 DNA: TGTGCCAGCAGCGGCCAGGGACAGACGAATGAAAAACTGTTTTTT

J gene: TRBJ2-2
D gene: TRBD2
clone size: -
V gene: TRBV7-8
CDR3 length: 15
CDR3 protein: CASSSLAGAIGELFF
CDR3 DNA: TGTGCCAGCAGCTCATTAGCGGGAGCGATCGGGGAGCTGTTTTTT

J gene: TRBJ1-5
D gene: -
clone size: once
V gene: TRBV6-1
CDR3 length: 15
CDR3 protein: CASSVGVSGNQPQHF
CDR3 DNA: TGTGCCAGCAGTGTGGGAGTCAGTGGCAATCAGCCCCAGCATTTT

J gene: TRBJ2-2
D gene: -
clone size: -
V gene: TRBV5-4
CDR3 length: 16
CDR3 protein: CASSSQRQAFTGELFF
CDR3 DNA: TGTGCCAGCAGCTCGCAACGACAGGCCTTCACCGGGGAGCTGTTTTTT

J gene: TRBJ2-5
D gene: TRBD1
clone size: -
V gene: TRBV19
CDR3 length: 16
CDR3 protein: CASSPGWTGVRETQYF
CDR3 DNA: TGTGCCAGTAGTCCGGGGTGGACAGGGGTTAGAGAGACCCAGTACTTC